What follows are 27 T cell receptor beta chains derived from one specimen sequenced in a study of T cell responses to AZD1222 COVID-19 vaccine. The protocol was immunoSEQ multiplex PCR, while the TCRdb copy is restricted to in-frame clones and leaves out a portion. The sample includes about 160,000 clones, about 88% seen only once; the top ten take roughly 5%. Sequenced material: peripheral blood, taken on day 0 of AZD1222 vaccination. These receptors were collected from an adult in good health.

The V gene is TRBV16, the J gene TRBJ1-2, with TRBD1 identical over 7 bases. V lost 2 bases and J lost 5; bases outside the gene matches: 2. The V gene's germline CDR1 is KGHSY and CDR2 FQNENV. The CDR3 runs to 13 residues. The CDR3 nucleotides are TGTGCCAGCAGCCAAGAGACAGGGTATGGCTACACCTTC. Encoded protein: CASSQETGYGYTF.

The chain couples TRBV5-1 to TRBJ2-5; 10 bases match TRBD1. The V segment lost 3 bases and the J segment 4 bases; nucleotides outside the gene matches: 3. Germline CDR1 SGHRS, CDR2 YFSETQ. This CDR3 is 14 amino acids long. The CDR3 DNA reads TGCGCCAGCAGCTCGACAGGGGGCGGAGAGACCCAGTACTTC. As protein: CASSSTGGGETQYF.

This CDR3 reads CASNPSGASYEQYF. CDR3 DNA sequence: TGTGCCAGTAACCCTTCGGGGGCCTCCTACGAGCAGTACTTC. V gene TRBV19 combines with J gene TRBJ2-7; D is tentatively TRBD1 or TRBD2 (6 bases each). The V gene's germline CDR1 is LNHDA and CDR2 SQIVND (reference sequence). V lost 7 bases, J lost 0 bases, and 13 bases lay in between. The CDR3 spans 14 residues.

The chain combines TRBV9 with TRBJ1-2, with a tentative D call TRBD1 (6 bases). V shed 3 bases and J shed 3 bases, with 15 bases lying between them. The CDR3 spans 15 residues. Germline CDR1 reads SGDLS; CDR2 reads YYNGEE. The CDR3: CASSARQASDYGYTF. The CDR3 region has the DNA TGTGCCAGCAGCGCCAGACAGGCTTCGGACTATGGCTACACCTTC.

The J gene is TRBJ2-3, the V gene TRBV3-1 (or the pseudogene TRBV3-2), with 8 bases aligning to TRBD2. From germline, CDR1 is LGHDT and CDR2 YNNKEL (reference sequence). The CDR3 is made up of 17 amino acids. After removal of 4 bases from V and 1 base from J, the junction contained 10 bases not matched to a gene. The CDR3 loop reads CASSRLGARGGTDTQYF. CDR3 coding DNA: TGTGCCAGCAGCCGCCTAGGAGCGCGGGGGGGCACAGATACGCAGTATTTT.

The chain combines TRBV7-6 with TRBJ2-7; 11 positions agree with TRBD2. The CDR3 is 15 residues long. With 0 bases clipped from V and 3 bases from J, the junction kept 1 base outside the gene matches. The germline CDR1 and CDR2 sequences are SGHVS and FNYEAQ. In DNA, the CDR3 is TGTGCCAGCAGCTTAGCGGGGACTAGCGGCTACGAGCAGTACTTC. Amino acid sequence: CASSLAGTSGYEQYF.

The rearrangement links TRBV7-3 to TRBJ1-1; no clear D. CDR1 and CDR2 (germline): SGHTA, FQGTGA. This CDR3 spans 13 amino acids. V lost 4 bases and J lost 3, with 9 bases in between. CDR3 protein: CASSSDGYTEAFF. As DNA, the CDR3 is TGTGCCAGCAGCTCCGACGGGTACACTGAAGCTTTCTTT. Drawing the rest from reference TRBV7-3 and TRBJ1-1, the complete variable domain is GAGVSQTPSNKVTEKGKYVELRCDPISGHTALYWYRQSLGQGPEFLIYFQGTGAADDSGLPNDRFFAVRPEGSVSTLKIQRTERGDSAVYLCASSSDGYTEAFFGQGTRLTVV.

A single count supports this clone. The chain combines TRBV28 with TRBJ2-7, with no clear D. The germline CDR1 and CDR2 sequences are MDHEN and SYDVKM. V lost 6 bases and J lost 3, with 6 bases in between. The CDR3 has 11 residues. The chain's CDR3 is CASSLNYEQYF. The CDR3 nucleotides read TGTGCCAGCAGCCTTAACTACGAGCAGTACTTC.

The chain is built from TRBV5-1 and TRBJ2-1, with 11 bases identical to TRBD2. This CDR3 region has 16 residues. V was pared by 4 bases and J by 8 bases, with 11 bases of the junction left unmatched. From germline, CDR1 is SGHRS and CDR2 YFSETQ. CDR3 nucleotide sequence: TGCGCCAGCAGCCCTCTTACTAGCGGGAGTGGAGATGAGCAGTTCTTC. It specifies CASSPLTSGSGDEQFF.

The chain couples TRBV19 to TRBJ2-5, with no clear D. The V end lost 7 bases, the J end lost 1 base, and 10 bases lay between the germline ends. The germline V gene has CDR1 LNHDA and CDR2 SQIVND (reference sequence). The CDR3 has 13 residues. The CDR3 here is CASTPRSQETQYF. The CDR3 DNA sequence: TGTGCCAGTACTCCGAGAAGCCAAGAGACCCAGTACTTC.

This clone appeared once. The chain carries TRBV5-4 and TRBJ2-1; 8 nucleotides line up with TRBD2. Unmatched junction bases numbered 7, after V lost 2 bases and J lost 6 bases. The CDR3 loop spans 15 amino acids. Germline V lookup: CDR1 SGHNT, CDR2 YYREEE (reference sequence). The CDR3 coding sequence is TGTGCCAGCAGCTTAGAACTAGCGGCGGCCAATGAGCAGTTCTTC. The encoded protein is CASSLELAAANEQFF.

This chain joins TRBV28 and TRBJ1-3; TRBD1 is a possible D gene (6 bases). The V and J ends lost 3 bases and 2 bases respectively, with 14 bases between them. Germline loops: CDR1 MDHEN, CDR2 SYDVKM. The CDR3 runs to 16 residues. The CDR3 region is CASSLWGQGTGNTIYF. DNA of the CDR3: TGTGCCAGCAGTTTGTGGGGGCAGGGAACTGGAAACACCATATATTTT. The entire variable domain, with the rest obtained from reference TRBV28 and TRBJ1-3, is as follows: DVKVTQSSRYLVKRTGEKVFLECVQDMDHENMFWYRQDPGLGLRLIYFSYDVKMKEKGDIPEGYSVSREKKERFSLILESASTNQTSMYLCASSLWGQGTGNTIYFGEGSWLTVV.

The chain has TRBV7-2 and TRBJ1-6; D uncertain. V lost 0 bases, J lost 7 bases, and 13 bases lay in between. Germline assignment: CDR1 SGHTA and CDR2 FQGNSA. The CDR3 covers 16 residues. In DNA form, the CDR3 reads TGTGCCAGCAGCTTAGCCGCCGGGAGACTAAATTCACCCCTCCACTTT. This sequence encodes CASSLAAGRLNSPLHF.

The V gene is TRBV3-1 (or the pseudogene TRBV3-2), the J gene TRBJ2-7, with 8 bases aligning to TRBD1. V trimming: 0 bases; J trimming: 0 bases; junction bases outside the gene matches: 7. This CDR3 spans 17 amino acids. Looked up from germline, CDR1 is LGHDT and CDR2 is YNNKEL (reference sequence). DNA of the CDR3: TGTGCCAGCAGCCAAGATACGACAGGGGCCAACTCCTACGAGCAGTACTTC. Translated, it gives CASSQDTTGANSYEQYF.

The chain links TRBV11-2 to TRBJ2-1, with D possibly matching TRBD1 (6 bases). The CDR3 sequence is 19 residues long. In germline, CDR1 is SGHAT, CDR2 FQNNGV. V lost 1 base and J lost 1, with 20 bases in between. The CDR3 DNA sequence: TGTGCCAGCAGCTTAGGGGGGCGGGCAGGTAAAGGGTCCTACAATGAGCAGTTCTTC. It is translated as CASSLGGRAGKGSYNEQFF.

This sequence joins TRBV7-2 and TRBJ2-5; D perhaps matches TRBD1 (5 bases). The CDR3 runs 16 residues. Germline V gives CDR1 SGHTA, CDR2 FQGNSA. V gave up 4 bases and J gave up 1 base, with 16 bases separating them. CDR3 loop: CASSSQTRTPQETQYF. The CDR3 DNA reads as TGTGCCAGCAGCTCACAGACCCGGACACCCCAAGAGACCCAGTACTTC.

The chain joins TRBV5-1 to TRBJ2-3; 8 bases line up with TRBD1. This CDR3 spans 15 amino acids. Per germline, CDR1 SGHRS and CDR2 YFSETQ. Trimming took 0 bases from V and 5 from J; bases not matched to a gene: 5. CDR3 in amino acids: CASSLGQGAEDTQYF. The CDR3 DNA follows: TGCGCCAGCAGCTTGGGGCAGGGGGCGGAAGATACGCAGTATTTT.

For this clone: The sample contains more than one DNA sequence encoding this CDR3. The rearrangement links TRBV29-1 to TRBJ1-2; 8 bases are shared with TRBD1. Germline CDR1 is SQVTM and CDR2 is ANQGSEA. CDR3 size: 14 residues. V dropped 1 base and J dropped 4; count of bases not matched to a gene: 5. In DNA form, the CDR3 reads TGCAGCGTTGAAGGCAGGGGGCGCAGCTATGGCTACACCTTC. Translating it yields CSVEGRGRSYGYTF. Full variable domain (remainder filled in from reference TRBV29-1 and TRBJ1-2): SAVISQKPSRDICQRGTSLTIQCQVDSQVTMMFWYRQQPGQSLTLIATANQGSEATYESGFVIDKFPISRPNLTFSTLTVSNMSPEDSSIYLCSVEGRGRSYGYTFGSGTRLTVV.

The V gene is TRBV5-1, the J gene TRBJ1-4, with 8 bases identical to TRBD1. The CDR3 is 17 amino acids. Germline V gene lookup returns CDR1 SGHRS and CDR2 YFSETQ. Unmatched junction bases numbered 14, after V lost 2 bases and J lost 8 bases. The DNA for the CDR3 is TGCGCCAGCAGCTTCGGTCAGGGGGCGGTAGATAAGGAAAAACTGTTTTTT. It translates to CASSFGQGAVDKEKLFF. Supplemented by reference TRBV5-1 and TRBJ1-4, the full variable domain reads KAGVTQTPRYLIKTRGQQVTLSCSPISGHRSVSWYQQTPGQGLQFLFEYFSETQRNKGNFPGRFSGRQFSNSRSEMNVSTLELGDSALYLCASSFGQGAVDKEKLFFGSGTQLSVL.

V is TRBV7-9 and J is TRBJ1-2; D is ambiguous. The germline V gene has CDR1 SEHNR and CDR2 FQNEAQ (reference sequence). Trimming shortened V by 4 bases and J by 0 bases, and 6 bases separated the two germline ends. CDR3 size: 13 residues. This CDR3 is CASSSTANYGYTF. CDR3 coding DNA: TGTGCCAGCAGCTCGACGGCTAACTATGGCTACACCTTC.

The chain carries TRBV18 and TRBJ1-2; 9 bases fit TRBD1. Trimming cost V 6 bases and J 0 bases; bases outside gene matches: 11. The germline V gene has CDR1 KGHSH and CDR2 LQKENI. The CDR3 totals 17 residues. The CDR3 region has the DNA TGTGCCAGCTCGCCCCCGGGACAGGGCGTATCTAACTATGGCTACACCTTC. Amino acid sequence: CASSPPGQGVSNYGYTF.

This clone was seen more than once but under ten times. This chain uses TRBV5-1 with TRBJ2-3; tentative D call: TRBD2 (5 bases). Between the trimmed V and J ends, which lost 0 bases and 6 bases, there was a span of 17 bases. The CDR3 contains 16 residues. Germline V gives CDR1 SGHRS, CDR2 YFSETQ. CDR3 sequence reads: CASSLGALALRDTQYF. As DNA, the CDR3 is TGCGCCAGCAGCTTGGGTGCGCTAGCTCTAAGGGATACGCAGTATTTT.

The chain joins TRBV6-5 to TRBJ2-7; D unclear. V lost 5 bases and J 1 base, leaving 12 bases between the germline ends. Germline V gene lookup returns CDR1 MNHEY and CDR2 SVGAGI. The CDR3 contains 14 residues. The CDR3 nucleotides read TGTGCCAGCAGTCCCCGGGTCTTTTCCTACGAGCAGTACTTC. Translation: CASSPRVFSYEQYF.

Only a few counts were recorded for this clone. V gene TRBV29-1 combines with J gene TRBJ1-2; 8 nucleotides agree with TRBD1. CDR1 is SQVTM and CDR2 is ANQGSEA in the germline V gene. The V gene end was trimmed by 5 bases and the J gene end by 6 bases; junction bases not matched to a gene: 2. The CDR3 extends over 11 amino acids. DNA for the CDR3: TGCAGCGTTTCAGGGGGCGATGGCTACACCTTC. It translates to CSVSGGDGYTF.

The CDR3 DNA is TGTGCCAGCAGCTTGGAGACTGTGGGAACTGAAGCTTTCTTT. Protein: CASSLETVGTEAFF. The genes are TRBV5-4 and TRBJ1-1; D not resolved. Trimming removed 0 bases from V and 5 bases from J, with 11 bases in between. The CDR3 is 14 residues long. In germline, CDR1 is SGHNT, CDR2 YYREEE (reference sequence).

The chain carries TRBV4-1 and TRBJ2-7; 10 bases are a match to TRBD2. From germline, CDR1 is MGHRA and CDR2 YSYEKL. The trim removed 2 bases at V and 5 bases at J, leaving 6 bases unmatched. CDR3 length: 15 amino acids. CDR3 residues: CASSQPPSGSNEQYF. CDR3 bases: TGCGCCAGCAGCCAACCCCCTAGCGGGAGTAACGAGCAGTACTTC.

The rearrangement joins TRBV10-1 to TRBJ1-2, with unresolved D. The CDR3 spans 16 residues. The V and J ends lost 3 bases and 3 bases respectively, with 17 bases between them. Looked up from germline, CDR1 is WNHNN and CDR2 is SYGVQD (reference sequence). The CDR3 spells CASSDFKGSRYYGYTF. The DNA for the CDR3 is TGCGCCAGCAGTGACTTTAAAGGTAGTCGGTACTATGGCTACACCTTC.